This T cell receptor beta chain was captured in a study of blood T cell repertoires in COVID-19. Study information: COVID-19 samples, acute and convalescent, were from the United States, Italy and Spain. T cells, B-cell-depleted T cells, or PBMCs supplied cDNA or gDNA.

This table comes from immunoSEQ multiplex PCR, and its TCRdb copy is limited to in-frame clones, with some not included. The repertoire holds fewer than 70,000 clones, with about 89% as singletons. The specimen sequenced was peripheral blood. This TCR was sampled from a man in his sixties with active or convalescent COVID-19.

CDR3 DNA sequence: TGTGCCACCAGTGATTGTGGCGAGGGCCTGGCAGATACGCAGTATTTT. Protein sequence: CATSDCGEGLADTQYF. This chain uses TRBV24-1 with TRBJ2-3; tentative D call: TRBD2 (5 bases). The V gene's germline CDR1 is KGHDR and CDR2 SFDVKD. CDR3 size: 16 residues. Trimming removed 2 bases from V and 4 bases from J, with 15 bases in between.